One sample yielded the 18 T cell receptor beta chains listed below, sequenced in a study of regulatory T cells in long-lasting Graves disease. The time point: newly diagnosed GD, antithyroid drugs for less than 3 months. Following extraction of RNA from PBMCs, that RNA was used to make the TCR library. Arm-PCR of CDR3 regions with iRepertoire HTBI primers generated TCR beta libraries. TCRdb passed the multiplex PCR reads through MiXCR, listing each CDR3 protein once. The table records around 480,000 distinct CDR3 sequences, around 16% of them present only once. This same sample was also taken into another study, of T cells in Graves' hyperthyroidism and ophthalmopathy.

The sequenced sample was peripheral blood mononuclear cells (PBMCs), obtained at new diagnosis, from a patient treated with antithyroid drugs. The receptors were gathered from a middle-aged woman with Graves disease.

This clonotype has a count of ten or more. The chain employs TRBV6-2 or TRBV6-3 and TRBJ2-2; D gene uncertain. Trimming took 4 bases from V and 6 from J, leaving 15 bases between them. Germline V gene sequence: CDR1 MNHEY, CDR2 SVGEGT. The CDR3 sequence is 15 residues long. CDR3 bases: TGTGCCAGCAGTTTAGGTAGCTCTCTTTCCGGGGAGCTGTTTTTT. Translating it yields CASSLGSSLSGELFF.

With regard to this clonotype: With a much larger clone just one base away, this may be a read error. The gene calls are TRBV18 and TRBJ2-1, with TRBD2 matching over 7 bases. The CDR3 runs 12 residues. The trim removed 5 bases at V and 7 bases at J, leaving 2 bases unmatched. Germline CDR1 reads KGHSH; CDR2 reads LQKENI. The CDR3 coding sequence is TGTGCCAGCTCAGGAGCGGGGAATGAGCAGTTCTTC. Encoded protein: CASSGAGNEQFF. Based on the CDR3 plus reference TRBV18 and TRBJ2-1, the full variable domain is NAGVMQNPRHLVRRRGQEARLRCSPMKGHSHVYWYRQLPEEGLKFMVYLQKENIIDESGMPKERFSAEFPKEGPSILRIQQVVRGDSAAYFCASSGAGNEQFFGPGTRLTVL.

Here the CDR3 reads CASTPPSRETQYF. The DNA for the CDR3 is TGTGCCAGCACCCCTCCAAGCCGAGAGACCCAGTACTTC. The V and J genes are TRBV6-1 and TRBJ2-5; D remains ambiguous. The CDR3 length is 13 residues. Per the germline V gene, CDR1 is MNHNS and CDR2 is SASEGT. V lost 7 bases, J lost 4 bases, and 13 bases lay in between.

The sample holds many counts of this clonotype. This chain joins TRBV12-3 or TRBV12-4 and TRBJ2-1; maybe TRBD2 (7 bases). The CDR3 has 12 amino acids. V was trimmed by 2 bases and J by 10 bases, leaving 9 bases between them. CDR3 protein: CASSLKGGEQFF. CDR3 sequence (DNA): TGTGCCAGCAGTTTAAAGGGGGGGGAGCAGTTCTTC.

The chain uses TRBV5-4 and TRBJ2-2; possibly TRBD2 for D (5 bases). V was shortened by 10 bases and J by 0 bases, with 10 bases between the two germline ends. The CDR3 contains 13 residues. Germline V gene data show CDR1 as SGHNT and CDR2 as YYREEE (reference sequence). The DNA for the CDR3 is TGTGCCGCGGGCCAGACGAACACCGGGGAGCTGTTTTTT. This encodes CAAGQTNTGELFF.

The chain links TRBV18 to TRBJ2-1; D is possibly TRBD1 (5 bases). CDR3 size: 16 residues. CDR1 is KGHSH, CDR2 LQKENI, per germline. V lost 2 bases to trimming and J lost 6 bases, with 17 bases between them. CDR3 in amino acids: CASSPVEGAVSNEQFF. The CDR3 coding sequence is TGTGCCAGCTCACCAGTGGAAGGGGCAGTTTCCAATGAGCAGTTCTTC.

The chain employs TRBV7-9 and TRBJ2-5, with unresolved D. CDR3 length: 12 amino acids. CDR1 SEHNR and CDR2 FQNEAQ come from the germline V gene (reference sequence). V dropped 5 bases and J dropped 9 bases, with 13 bases sitting between them. In nucleotides, the CDR3 is TGTGCCAGCAGCCCCTCCGCGTCGGCCCAGTACTTC. This gives the protein CASSPSASAQYF. Based on the CDR3 plus reference TRBV7-9 and TRBJ2-5, the full variable domain is DTGVSQNPRHKITKRGQNVTFRCDPISEHNRLYWYRQTLGQGPEFLTYFQNEAQLEKSRLLSDRFSAERPKGSFSTLEIQRTEQGDSAMYLCASSPSASAQYFGPGTRLLVL.

This clonotype was detected ten times or more. The chain joins TRBV6-1 to TRBJ1-1; the match to TRBD1 covers 7 bases. This CDR3 comprises 13 residues. V trimming: 7 bases; J trimming: 7 bases; junction bases outside the gene matches: 9. Germline loops: CDR1 MNHNS, CDR2 SASEGT. The CDR3 nucleotides read TGTGCCAGCAATGTTCACAGGGGTAATGAAGCTTTCTTT. This encodes CASNVHRGNEAFF.

This clonotype was observed a few times. The chain employs TRBV9 and TRBJ2-1; D may be TRBD1 or TRBD2 (5 bases each). V was cut by 0 bases and J by 7 bases, with 11 bases left in between. Germline V gene sequence: CDR1 SGDLS, CDR2 YYNGEE. The CDR3 is 14 residues long. CDR3 amino acids: CASSVDWGLNEQFF. The CDR3 nucleotides are TGTGCCAGCAGCGTAGATTGGGGGTTGAATGAGCAGTTCTTC.

The V gene is TRBV12-3 or TRBV12-4, the J gene TRBJ1-2; a weak D match, TRBD1 (6 bases). The CDR3 loop spans 13 amino acids. Between the trimmed V and J ends, which lost 3 bases and 8 bases, there was a span of 13 bases. DNA of the CDR3: TGTGCCAGCAGTTTCTCTACAGGGATGGGCTACACCTTC. This gives the protein CASSFSTGMGYTF.

J is TRBJ1-1 and V is TRBV6-2 or TRBV6-3, with D maybe TRBD1 (5 bases). Trimming stripped 8 bases from V and 4 bases from J, with 14 bases between. The CDR3 is 13 amino acids. Germline V gene lookup returns CDR1 MNHEY and CDR2 SVGEGT. The CDR3 nucleotides read TGTGCCAGCCTGGGCGGGGGGAGCACTGAAGCTTTCTTT. Translation gives CASLGGGSTEAFF.

Worth noting for this clonotype: With a much larger clone just one base away, this may be a read error. V is TRBV29-1 and J is TRBJ1-2; D may be TRBD1 (6 bases). The CDR3 has 12 amino acids. Germline V gives CDR1 SQVTM, CDR2 ANQGSEA. This CDR3 is CSVVGRGDGHTF. The DNA for the CDR3 is TGCAGCGTTGTCGGCAGGGGTGATGGCCACACCTTC.

This clonotype was detected a few times. This chain joins TRBV3-1 and TRBJ2-1, with D perhaps TRBD1 or TRBD2 (5 bases each). CDR1 and CDR2 from the germline V gene are LGHDT and YNNKEL (reference sequence). Trimming left V 4 bases short and J 3 bases short, with 13 bases between. The CDR3 is made up of 15 amino acids. The CDR3 reads CASSLRDPIYNEQFF. In nucleotides, the CDR3 is TGTGCCAGCAGCCTCAGGGACCCCATCTACAATGAGCAGTTCTTC.

This clonotype was seen more than once but under ten times. V usage is TRBV5-1 and J usage is TRBJ1-1, with D possibly matching TRBD1 (6 bases). The CDR3 length is 15 residues. Trimming stripped 3 bases from V and 0 bases from J, with 12 bases between. Germline CDR1 and CDR2: SGHRS and YFSETQ. In nucleotides, the CDR3 is TGCGCCAGCAGCTCCCCCGGGACAATGAACACTGAAGCTTTCTTT. Its translation: CASSSPGTMNTEAFF.

This clonotype was counted many times. The genes are TRBV11-3 and TRBJ1-2, with 8 bases identical to TRBD1. The length of the CDR3 is 14 residues. From germline, CDR1 is SGHNT and CDR2 YENEEA. Unmatched junction bases numbered 5, after V lost 1 base and J lost 7 bases. CDR3 in amino acids: CASSLVGQGFGYTF. DNA for the CDR3: TGTGCCAGCAGCTTAGTCGGACAGGGCTTTGGCTACACCTTC. The entire variable domain, with the rest obtained from reference TRBV11-3 and TRBJ1-2, is as follows: EAGVVQSPRYKIIEKKQPVAFWCNPISGHNTLYWYLQNLGQGPELLIRYENEEAVDDSQLPKDRFSAERLKGVDSTLKIQPAELGDSAVYLCASSLVGQGFGYTFGSGTRLTVV.

This clonotype has ten or more counts. J is TRBJ2-7 and V is TRBV7-9; D uncertain. Deletions cut 1 base from V and 8 bases from J, with 6 bases between. The CDR3 is 11 amino acids. CDR1 and CDR2 from the germline V gene are SEHNR and FQNEAQ (reference sequence). The CDR3 DNA reads as TGTGCCAGCAGCTTAGGTAGACAGCAGTACTTC. Its protein is CASSLGRQQYF. The whole variable domain, filled in from reference TRBV7-9 and TRBJ2-7, reads DTGVSQNPRHKITKRGQNVTFRCDPISEHNRLYWYRQTLGQGPEFLTYFQNEAQLEKSRLLSDRFSAERPKGSFSTLEIQRTEQGDSAMYLCASSLGRQQYFGPGTRLTVT.

This chain uses TRBV25-1 with TRBJ1-1, with 9 bases matching TRBD1. Germline V gene sequence: CDR1 MGHDK, CDR2 SYGVNS. The CDR3 loop spans 15 amino acids. Trimming removed 1 base from V and 5 bases from J; junction bases left unmatched: 5. CDR3 protein: CASSESDRGTTEAFF. The CDR3 bases are TGTGCCAGCAGTGAATCCGACAGGGGGACGACTGAAGCTTTCTTT. The variable domain in full, with the rest retrieved from reference TRBV25-1 and TRBJ1-1, is EADIYQTPRYLVIGTGKKITLECSQTMGHDKMYWYQQDPGMELHLIHYSYGVNSTEKGDLSSESTVSRIRTEHFPLTLESARPSHTSQYLCASSESDRGTTEAFFGQGTRLTVV.

This clonotype was found many times. The CDR3 DNA is TGTGCCAGCAGTCTGGGGGGGGCCACTGAAGCTTTCTTT. Protein sequence: CASSLGGATEAFF. V is TRBV11-2 and J is TRBJ1-1, with D perhaps TRBD1 (6 bases). The germline gives CDR1 SGHAT, CDR2 FQNNGV. Trimming removed 6 bases at V and 4 bases at J, with 12 bases between. The CDR3 sequence is 13 residues long.